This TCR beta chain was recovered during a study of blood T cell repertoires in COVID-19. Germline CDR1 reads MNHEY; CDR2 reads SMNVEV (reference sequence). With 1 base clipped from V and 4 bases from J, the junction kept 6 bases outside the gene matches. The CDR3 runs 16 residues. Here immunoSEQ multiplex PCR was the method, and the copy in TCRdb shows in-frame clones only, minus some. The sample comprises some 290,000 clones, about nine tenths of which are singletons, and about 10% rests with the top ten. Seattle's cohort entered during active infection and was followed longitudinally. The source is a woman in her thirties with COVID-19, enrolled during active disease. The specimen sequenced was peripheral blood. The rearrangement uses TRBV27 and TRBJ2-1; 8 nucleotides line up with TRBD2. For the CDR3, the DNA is TGTGCCAGCAGTTTATTACTAGCGGCCTCATACAATGAGCAGTTCTTC. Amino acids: CASSLLLAASYNEQFF.